This T cell receptor (beta chain) comes out of a study of tumour-infiltrating T cells in Burkitt lymphoma. In the study overall: The Burkitt lymphoma cohort spanned all epidemiological subtypes.

To note about this clone: What it binds is unknown.

Assay: immunoSEQ multiplex PCR; the TCRdb copy retains only in-frame clones and omits some. Here the sample spans roughly 290 clones, about 86% being singletons. Findings and limits, study-wide: Several public clonotypes were shared across many Burkitt lymphoma patients.

CDR1 and CDR2 (germline): LNHNV, YYDKDF (reference sequence). The length of the CDR3 is 16 residues. Trimming stripped 5 bases from V and 4 bases from J, with 20 bases between. This receptor was identified in a human donor with Burkitt lymphoma. Material: tumor tissue. V usage is TRBV15 and J usage is TRBJ1-2; D unresolved. In DNA, the CDR3 is TGTGCCACCAGCTTAGCGATATGTGGAAAGACCTATGGCTACACCTTC. It is translated as CATSLAICGKTYGYTF.